The rows below give T cell receptor beta chains drawn from one sample of a study of T cell repertoires in cytomegalovirus infection. TCRdb itself ran the reads through MiXCR, one entry per CDR3 protein. Among some 590,000 distinct CDR3 sequences listed, 40% were seen once. Antigens for these TCRs are unknown. This material consisted of cultured PBMCs, taken from culture after CMV antigen stimulation. These receptors were obtained from a human donor in good health (CMV status not recorded). Some clones in this sample may be carry-over from other donors' samples. CDR3s include the opening cysteine and the closing phenylalanine or tryptophan. The order of the fields is J gene, V gene, CDR3 protein.

>TRBJ1-2|TRBV6-5
CASRISAGVAYGYTF
>TRBJ2-1|TRBV7-2
CASSLGLGYNEQFF
>TRBJ2-3|TRBV18
CASSGTTGTDTQYF
>TRBJ2-3|TRBV14
CASSPGMFTDTQYF
>TRBJ2-1|TRBV5-4
CASSLGGLVGLKSPYGEEFF
>TRBJ2-7|TRBV7-2
CASSRLAGGHYEQYF
>TRBJ2-5|TRBV7-2
CASSPSNAPGTQYF
>TRBJ1-2|TRBV13
CASSLGGQKMGNHGYTF
>TRBJ1-4|TRBV4-1
CASSQDSANWGEKLFF
>TRBJ2-2|TRBV7-2
CASSLDVSGELFF
>TRBJ1-1|TRBV12-3/TRBV12-4
CASRGAGQTEAFF
>TRBJ2-2|TRBV5-4
CASSPGPRGGTGELFF
>TRBJ2-2|TRBV12-3/TRBV12-4
CASSFIAGGPGELFF
>TRBJ2-1|TRBV5-4
CASSLPSEASSYNEQFF
>TRBJ2-7|TRBV7-2
CASSFWLAGGPVVYEQYF
>TRBJ2-5|TRBV7-2
CASSLVLVETQYF
>TRBJ1-2|TRBV7-2
CASSLDIPSNYGYTF
>TRBJ2-7|TRBV7-8
CASNRDRAGYEQYF
>TRBJ2-3|TRBV15
CATSSQTILTDTQYF
>TRBJ1-2|TRBV7-9
CASSLGIGDGYTF
>TRBJ2-7|TRBV6-8
CASSYGDSVYYEQYF
>TRBJ2-1|TRBV11-2
CASSHPAGVGNEQFF
>TRBJ2-7|TRBV7-2
CASSPSGGMLAYEQYF
>TRBJ1-2|TRBV27
CASSRLRAEQSYGYTF
>TRBJ1-5|TRBV12-3/TRBV12-4
CASSRTEQPQHF
>TRBJ2-3|TRBV7-2
CASTPGWGASTDTQYF
>TRBJ1-4|TRBV7-3
CASSGIVTGHEKLFF
>TRBJ1-2|TRBV7-9
CASSSINRELDGYTF
>TRBJ2-7|TRBV27
CASSYGDSPSYEQYF
>TRBJ2-7|TRBV4-1
CASSQPDRTSSYEQYF
>TRBJ1-1|TRBV10-3
CAIKSVRGEGADTEAFF
>TRBJ2-5|TRBV29-1
CSVGGSGGFQETQYF